The 9 T cell receptor beta chains in this list originate from one sample, sequenced in a study of regulatory T cells in long-lasting Graves disease. Researchers made TCR beta libraries by using iRepertoire HTBI primers and running Arm-PCR on CDR3 regions. TCRdb processed the multiplex PCR reads anew with MiXCR; each CDR3 protein has one entry. The sample has some 600,000 distinct CDR3 sequences; 15% to 20% are singletons. Time point denoted: newly diagnosed GD, antithyroid drugs for less than 3 months. Extracted RNA from PBMCs served as the source of the TCR library. These data were also filed under a second study, of T cells in Graves' hyperthyroidism and ophthalmopathy.

The sample consisted of peripheral blood mononuclear cells (PBMCs), taken at new diagnosis, from a patient treated with antithyroid drugs. The receptors stem from a man between 18 and 29 years old with Graves disease.

The V call is TRBV20-1, the J call TRBJ1-6; D is perhaps TRBD1 (6 bases). Trimming removed 1 base from V and 3 bases from J, with 10 bases in between. This CDR3 region has 15 residues. CDR1 is DFQATT, CDR2 SNEGSKA, per germline (reference sequence). CDR3 residues: CSARGGQLYNSPLHF. The CDR3 nucleotides are TGCAGTGCTAGAGGCGGACAGCTCTATAATTCACCCCTCCACTTT.

The table lists this clonotype with a few counts. V and J are TRBV11-3 and TRBJ2-2; 8 nucleotides match TRBD2. CDR1 and CDR2 from the germline V gene are SGHNT and YENEEA. The J segment lost 3 bases and the V segment lost 5 bases, leaving 8 bases of the junction unmatched. This CDR3 contains 16 residues. CDR3 nucleotide sequence: TGTGCCAGCAGCCCAAGAGCGGGGGACTACACCGGGGAGCTGTTTTTT. This encodes CASSPRAGDYTGELFF.

This clonotype turned up a few times. This chain connects TRBV5-1 to TRBJ1-4, with D possibly matching TRBD1 (5 bases). The CDR3 has 15 amino acids. Germline CDR1 and CDR2: SGHRS and YFSETQ. V was clipped by 4 bases and J by 6 bases, with 16 bases between them. The CDR3 bases are TGCGCCAGCAGCCGGGATGGGGGGGTGTATGAAAAACTGTTTTTT. Protein product: CASSRDGGVYEKLFF. The variable domain in full, completed from reference TRBV5-1 and TRBJ1-4, reads KAGVTQTPRYLIKTRGQQVTLSCSPISGHRSVSWYQQTPGQGLQFLFEYFSETQRNKGNFPGRFSGRQFSNSRSEMNVSTLELGDSALYLCASSRDGGVYEKLFFGSGTQLSVL.

This clonotype was counted at least ten times. The chain carries TRBV28 and TRBJ2-7; 11 bases line up with TRBD1. CDR3 length equals 20 residues. Per germline, CDR1 MDHEN and CDR2 SYDVKM. The J segment lost 0 bases and the V segment lost 6 bases, leaving 19 bases of the junction unmatched. CDR3 bases: TGTGCCAGCAGCTGGGACAGGGGGGGGCCTCGGGCCACCTCCTCCTACGAGCAGTACTTC. Translated, it gives CASSWDRGGPRATSSYEQYF. Combining the CDR3 with reference TRBV28 and TRBJ2-7 gives the whole variable domain DVKVTQSSRYLVKRTGEKVFLECVQDMDHENMFWYRQDPGLGLRLIYFSYDVKMKEKGDIPEGYSVSREKKERFSLILESASTNQTSMYLCASSWDRGGPRATSSYEQYFGPGTRLTVT.

This clonotype has just a few counts. V and J are TRBV29-1 and TRBJ1-5; D not certain. The CDR3 is 12 amino acids. In germline, CDR1 is SQVTM, CDR2 ANQGSEA. Trimming removed 7 bases at V and 3 bases at J, with 10 bases between. CDR3 protein: CSAAGPNQPQHF. As DNA, the CDR3 is TGCAGCGCTGCAGGACCCAATCAGCCCCAGCATTTT.

The CDR3 DNA reads TGCAGTGCTAGGAGCGGGAGTCGGAGAAATGAGCAGTTCTTC. Protein: CSARSGSRRNEQFF. The chain carries TRBV20-1 and TRBJ2-1, with 8 bases matching TRBD2. V lost 3 bases, J lost 7 bases, and 8 bases stayed unmatched. CDR1 and CDR2 (germline): DFQATT, SNEGSKA (reference sequence). CDR3 length: 14 residues.

Worth noting for this clonotype: A much larger clone lies a single base off, so this may be a read error. The V call is TRBV6-2 or TRBV6-3, the J call TRBJ2-7, with a possible D match to TRBD2 (6 bases). This CDR3 region has 13 residues. Germline V gene lookup returns CDR1 MNHEY and CDR2 SVGEGT. The CDR3 reads CAIQGGASYGQYF. The CDR3 nucleotides read TGTGCCATCCAAGGCGGGGCCTCCTACGGGCAGTACTTC.

The chain employs TRBV9 and TRBJ2-3; 14 bases fit TRBD2. The CDR3 contains 16 residues. V was pared by 2 bases and J by 5 bases, with 4 bases of the junction left unmatched. Germline assignment: CDR1 SGDLS and CDR2 YYNGEE. The CDR3 DNA reads as TGTGCCAGCAGCGTGACTAGCGGGAGGGCTGGAGATACGCAGTATTTT. It specifies CASSVTSGRAGDTQYF.

The sample holds many counts of this clonotype. This chain connects TRBV29-1 to TRBJ1-1; 8 bases agree with TRBD1. CDR1 is SQVTM, CDR2 ANQGSEA, per germline. This CDR3 is built from 15 residues. With V trimmed by 5 bases and J by 5 bases, 13 bases remained unmatched. The CDR3, as DNA: TGCAGCGTTTCTGGGCAGGGGGCAATACATACTGAAGCTTTCTTT. Translation gives CSVSGQGAIHTEAFF.